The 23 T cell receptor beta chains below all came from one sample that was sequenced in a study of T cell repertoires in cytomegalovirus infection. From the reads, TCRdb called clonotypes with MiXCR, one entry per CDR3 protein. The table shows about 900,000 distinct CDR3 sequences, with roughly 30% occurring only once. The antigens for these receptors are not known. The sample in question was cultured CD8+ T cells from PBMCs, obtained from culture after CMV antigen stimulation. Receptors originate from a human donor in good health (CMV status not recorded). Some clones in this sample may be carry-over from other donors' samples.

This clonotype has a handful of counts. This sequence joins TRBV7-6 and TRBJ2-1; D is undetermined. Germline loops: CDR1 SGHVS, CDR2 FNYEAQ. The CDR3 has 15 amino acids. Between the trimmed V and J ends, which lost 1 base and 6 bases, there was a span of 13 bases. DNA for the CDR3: TGTGCCAGCAGCTTAGGCCCTCTCAGGCCCAATGAGCAGTTCTTC. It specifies CASSLGPLRPNEQFF.

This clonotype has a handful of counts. In DNA form, the CDR3 reads TGTGCCAGCAGTGTATGGGGGGCGAGAAATGGCTACACCTTC. It specifies CASSVWGARNGYTF. The rearrangement uses TRBV6-1 and TRBJ1-2; possible D gene TRBD1, 6 bases. Deletions cut 4 bases from V and 6 bases from J, with 15 bases between. This CDR3 contains 14 residues. Germline V CDR1 and CDR2: MNHNS, SASEGT.

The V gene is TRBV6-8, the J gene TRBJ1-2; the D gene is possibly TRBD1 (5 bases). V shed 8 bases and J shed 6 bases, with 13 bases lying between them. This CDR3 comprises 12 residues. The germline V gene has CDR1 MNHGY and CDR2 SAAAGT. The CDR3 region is CASRWGSDGYTF. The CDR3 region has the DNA TGTGCCAGCCGTTGGGGGTCGGATGGCTACACCTTC.

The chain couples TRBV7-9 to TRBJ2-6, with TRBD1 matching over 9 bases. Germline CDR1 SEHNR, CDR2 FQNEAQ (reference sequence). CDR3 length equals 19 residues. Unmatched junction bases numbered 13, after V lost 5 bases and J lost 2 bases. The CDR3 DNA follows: TGTGCCAGCAGCGTGCGAACCCGACAGGGGGGTGCTGGGGCCAACGTCCTGACTTTC. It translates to CASSVRTRQGGAGANVLTF.

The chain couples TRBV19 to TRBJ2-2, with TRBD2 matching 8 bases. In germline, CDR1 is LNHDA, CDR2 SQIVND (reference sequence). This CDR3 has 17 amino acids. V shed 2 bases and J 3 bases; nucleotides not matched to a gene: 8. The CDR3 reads CASSITQSGGYTGELFF. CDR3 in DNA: TGTGCCAGTAGTATAACCCAGAGCGGGGGATACACCGGGGAGCTGTTTTTT.

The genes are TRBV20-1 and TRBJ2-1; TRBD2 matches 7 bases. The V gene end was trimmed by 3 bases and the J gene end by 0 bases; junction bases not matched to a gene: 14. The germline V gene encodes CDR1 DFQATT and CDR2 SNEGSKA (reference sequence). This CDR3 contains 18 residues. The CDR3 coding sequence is TGCAGTGCTAGTCTCCATTTGCGGGGGACGAGCTCCTACAATGAGCAGTTCTTC. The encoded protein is CSASLHLRGTSSYNEQFF.

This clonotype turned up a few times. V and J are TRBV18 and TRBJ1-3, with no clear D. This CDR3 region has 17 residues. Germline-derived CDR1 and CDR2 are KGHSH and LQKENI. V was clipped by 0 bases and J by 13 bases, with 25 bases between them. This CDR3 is CASSPPFKDGPTAAIYF. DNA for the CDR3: TGTGCCAGCTCACCACCCTTTAAGGACGGGCCCACCGCGGCGATATATTTT.

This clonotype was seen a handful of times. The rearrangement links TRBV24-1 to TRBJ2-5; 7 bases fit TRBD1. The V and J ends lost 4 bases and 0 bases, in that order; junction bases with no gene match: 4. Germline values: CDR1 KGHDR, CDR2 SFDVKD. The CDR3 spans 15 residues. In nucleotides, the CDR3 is TGTGCCACCAGTGACCTCGACAGGGACCAAGAGACCCAGTACTTC. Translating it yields CATSDLDRDQETQYF.

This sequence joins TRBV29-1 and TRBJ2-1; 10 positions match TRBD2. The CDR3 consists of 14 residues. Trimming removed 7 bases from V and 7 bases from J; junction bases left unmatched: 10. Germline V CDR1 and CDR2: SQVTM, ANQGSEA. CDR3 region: CSARERGGWNEQFF. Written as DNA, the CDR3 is TGCAGCGCGAGAGAGCGGGGGGGGTGGAATGAGCAGTTCTTC.

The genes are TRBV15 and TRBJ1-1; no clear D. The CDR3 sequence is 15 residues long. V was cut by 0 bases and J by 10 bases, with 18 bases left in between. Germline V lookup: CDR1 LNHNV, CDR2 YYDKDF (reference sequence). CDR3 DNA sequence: TGTGCCACCAGCAGAGATCCGGAGGCGGGGTGGGGAGCTTTCTTT. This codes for CATSRDPEAGWGAFF.

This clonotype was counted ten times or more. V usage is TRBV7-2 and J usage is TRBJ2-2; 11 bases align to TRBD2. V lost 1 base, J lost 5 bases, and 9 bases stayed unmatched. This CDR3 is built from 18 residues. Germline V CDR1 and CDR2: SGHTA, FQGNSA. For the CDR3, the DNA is TGTGCCAGCAGCTTAGAGGGAGGACTAGCGGGTTGGACCGGGGAGCTGTTTTTT. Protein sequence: CASSLEGGLAGWTGELFF.

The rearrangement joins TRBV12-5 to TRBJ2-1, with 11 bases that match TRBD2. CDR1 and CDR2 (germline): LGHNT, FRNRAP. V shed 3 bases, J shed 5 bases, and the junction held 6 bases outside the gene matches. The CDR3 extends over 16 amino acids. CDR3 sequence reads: CASGFTTSGAHNEQFF. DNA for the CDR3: TGTGCTAGTGGTTTCACGACTAGCGGGGCCCACAATGAGCAGTTCTTC. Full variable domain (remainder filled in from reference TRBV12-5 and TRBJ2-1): DARVTQTPRHKVTEMGQEVTMRCQPILGHNTVFWYRQTMMQGLELLAYFRNRAPLDDSGMPKDRFSAEMPDATLATLKIQPSEPRDSAVYFCASGFTTSGAHNEQFFGPGTRLTVL.

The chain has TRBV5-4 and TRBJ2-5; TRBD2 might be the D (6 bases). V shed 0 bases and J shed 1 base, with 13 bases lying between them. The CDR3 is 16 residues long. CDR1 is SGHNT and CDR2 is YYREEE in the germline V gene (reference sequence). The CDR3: CASSLARYGGQETQYF. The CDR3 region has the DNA TGTGCCAGCAGCTTGGCCCGTTACGGGGGCCAAGAGACCCAGTACTTC.

Here the CDR3 reads CASSLEYRPVALGNEQFF. The CDR3 region has the DNA TGTGCCAGCAGCTTAGAATACCGCCCGGTGGCCCTAGGGAATGAGCAGTTCTTC. The rearrangement links TRBV11-2 to TRBJ2-1, with D uncertain. This CDR3 comprises 18 residues. Germline lookup yields CDR1 SGHAT and CDR2 FQNNGV. V gave up 0 bases and J gave up 7 bases, with 22 bases separating them.

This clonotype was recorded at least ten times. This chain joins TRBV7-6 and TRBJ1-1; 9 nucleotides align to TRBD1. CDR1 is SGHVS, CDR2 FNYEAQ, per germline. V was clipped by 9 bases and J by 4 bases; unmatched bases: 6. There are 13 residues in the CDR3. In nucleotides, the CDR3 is TGTGCCAGTAGTAGGGACAGGGCCACTGAAGCTTTCTTT. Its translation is CASSRDRATEAFF.

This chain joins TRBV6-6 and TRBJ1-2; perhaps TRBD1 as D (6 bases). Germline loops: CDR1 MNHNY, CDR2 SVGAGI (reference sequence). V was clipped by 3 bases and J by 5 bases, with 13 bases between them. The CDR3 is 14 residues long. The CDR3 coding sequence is TGTGCCAGCAGTTATGGGGGGCCGTTATATGGCTACACCTTC. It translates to CASSYGGPLYGYTF.

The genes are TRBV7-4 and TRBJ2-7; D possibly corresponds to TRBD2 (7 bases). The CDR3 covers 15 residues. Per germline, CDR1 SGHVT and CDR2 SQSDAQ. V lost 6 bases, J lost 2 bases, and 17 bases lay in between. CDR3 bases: TGTGCCAGCAGTCTGGGGGAGGGGGAACCCTACGAGCAGTACTTC. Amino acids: CASSLGEGEPYEQYF. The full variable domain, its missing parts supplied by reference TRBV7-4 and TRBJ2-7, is GAGVSQSPRYKVAKRGRDVALRCDSISGHVTLYWYRQTLGQGSEVLTYSQSDAQRDKSGRPSGRFSAERPERSVSTLKIQRTEQGDSAVYLCASSLGEGEPYEQYFGPGTRLTVT.

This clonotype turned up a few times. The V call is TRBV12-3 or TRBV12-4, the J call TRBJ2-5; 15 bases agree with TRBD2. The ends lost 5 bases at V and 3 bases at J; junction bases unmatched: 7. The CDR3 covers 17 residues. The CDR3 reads CASSPVGLAGGEETQYF. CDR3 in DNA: TGTGCCAGCAGTCCCGTCGGACTAGCGGGGGGGGAAGAGACCCAGTACTTC.

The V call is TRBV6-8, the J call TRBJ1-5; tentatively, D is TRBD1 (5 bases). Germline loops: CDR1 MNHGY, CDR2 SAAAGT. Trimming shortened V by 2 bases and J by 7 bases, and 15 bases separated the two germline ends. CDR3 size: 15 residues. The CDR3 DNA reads TGTGCCAGCAGTTACCGACGAGGGGCTGGGCAGCCCCAGCATTTT. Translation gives CASSYRRGAGQPQHF.

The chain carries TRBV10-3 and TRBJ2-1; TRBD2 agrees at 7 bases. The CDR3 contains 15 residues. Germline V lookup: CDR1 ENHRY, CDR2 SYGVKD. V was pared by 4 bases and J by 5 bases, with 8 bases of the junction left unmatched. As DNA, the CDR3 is TGTGCCATCAGTGGACTTCGCGGGGGTGACAATGAGCAGTTCTTC. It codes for CAISGLRGGDNEQFF.

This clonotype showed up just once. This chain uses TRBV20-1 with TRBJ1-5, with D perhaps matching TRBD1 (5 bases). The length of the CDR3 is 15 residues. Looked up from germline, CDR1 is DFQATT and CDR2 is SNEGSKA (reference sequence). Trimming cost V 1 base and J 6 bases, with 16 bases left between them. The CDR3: CSARGGRGVGQPQHF. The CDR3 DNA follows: TGCAGTGCTAGAGGTGGCCGGGGGGTCGGTCAGCCCCAGCATTTT.

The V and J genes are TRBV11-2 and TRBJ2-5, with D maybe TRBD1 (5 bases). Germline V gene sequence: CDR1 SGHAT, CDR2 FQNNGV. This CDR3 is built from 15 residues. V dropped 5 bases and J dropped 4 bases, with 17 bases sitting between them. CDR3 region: CASSEDSGFPETQYF. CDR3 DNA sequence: TGTGCCAGCAGCGAAGATTCAGGGTTCCCAGAGACCCAGTACTTC.

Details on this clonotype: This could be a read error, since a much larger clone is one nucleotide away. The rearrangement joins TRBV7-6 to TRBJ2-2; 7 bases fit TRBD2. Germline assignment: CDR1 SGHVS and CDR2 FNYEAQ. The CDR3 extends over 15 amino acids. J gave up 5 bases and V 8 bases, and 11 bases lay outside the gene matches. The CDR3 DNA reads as TGTGCCAGCGCCTGGGCGGGGGTCGGAACCGGGGAGCTGTTTTTT. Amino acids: CASAWAGVGTGELFF.